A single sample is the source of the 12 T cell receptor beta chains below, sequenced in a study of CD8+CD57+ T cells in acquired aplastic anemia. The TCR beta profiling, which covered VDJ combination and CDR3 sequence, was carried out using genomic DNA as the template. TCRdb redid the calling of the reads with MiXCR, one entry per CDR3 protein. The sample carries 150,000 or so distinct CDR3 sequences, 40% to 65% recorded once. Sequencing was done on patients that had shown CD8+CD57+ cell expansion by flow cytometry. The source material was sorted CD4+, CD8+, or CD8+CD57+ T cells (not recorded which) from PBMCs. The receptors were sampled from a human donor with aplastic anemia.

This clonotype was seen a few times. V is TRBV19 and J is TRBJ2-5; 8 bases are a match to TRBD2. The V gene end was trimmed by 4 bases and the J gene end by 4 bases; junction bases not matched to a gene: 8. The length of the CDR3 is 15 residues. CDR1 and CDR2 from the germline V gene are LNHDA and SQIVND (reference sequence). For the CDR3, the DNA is TGTGCCAGTAGTACCCCTTCGGGAGGGCCAGAGACCCAGTACTTC. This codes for CASSTPSGGPETQYF.

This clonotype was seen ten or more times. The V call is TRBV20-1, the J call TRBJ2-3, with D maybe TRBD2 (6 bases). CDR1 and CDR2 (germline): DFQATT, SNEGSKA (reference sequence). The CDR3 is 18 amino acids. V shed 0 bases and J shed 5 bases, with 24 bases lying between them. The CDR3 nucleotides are TGCAGTGCTAGAGATCTGGGGAGTCCCGGGGGAGGAGTAGATACGCAGTATTTT. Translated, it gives CSARDLGSPGGGVDTQYF.

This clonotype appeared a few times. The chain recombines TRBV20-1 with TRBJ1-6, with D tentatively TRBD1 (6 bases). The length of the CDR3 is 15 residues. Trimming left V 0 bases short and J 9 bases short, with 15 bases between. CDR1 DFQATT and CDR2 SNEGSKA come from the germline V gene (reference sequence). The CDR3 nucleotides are TGCAGTGCTAGAGACCCACAGGGCCAAAGTTCACCCCTCCACTTT. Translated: CSARDPQGQSSPLHF.

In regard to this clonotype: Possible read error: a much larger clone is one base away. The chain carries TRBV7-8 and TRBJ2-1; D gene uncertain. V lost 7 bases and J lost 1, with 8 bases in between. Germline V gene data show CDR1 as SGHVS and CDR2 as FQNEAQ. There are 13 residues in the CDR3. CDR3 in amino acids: CASTLGSYNEQFF. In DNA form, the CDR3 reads TGTGCCAGCACACTGGGGTCCTACAATGAGCAGTTCTTC.

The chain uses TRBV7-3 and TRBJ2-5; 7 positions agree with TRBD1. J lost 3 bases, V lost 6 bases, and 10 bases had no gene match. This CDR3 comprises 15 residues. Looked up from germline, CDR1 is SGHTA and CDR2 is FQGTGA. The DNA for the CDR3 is TGTGCCAGCAGTTTTACCGGGACAGCTAAAGAGACCCAGTACTTC. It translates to CASSFTGTAKETQYF.

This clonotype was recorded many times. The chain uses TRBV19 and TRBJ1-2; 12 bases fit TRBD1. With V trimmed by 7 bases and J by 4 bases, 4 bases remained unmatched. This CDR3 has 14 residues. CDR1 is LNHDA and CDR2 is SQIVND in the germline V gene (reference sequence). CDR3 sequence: CASMGTGGGYGYTF. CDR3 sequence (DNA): TGTGCCAGTATGGGGACAGGGGGCGGCTATGGCTACACCTTC.

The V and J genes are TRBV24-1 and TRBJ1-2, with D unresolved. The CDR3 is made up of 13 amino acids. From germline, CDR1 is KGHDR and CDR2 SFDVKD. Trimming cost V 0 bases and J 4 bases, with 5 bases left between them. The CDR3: CATSDLEGYGYTF. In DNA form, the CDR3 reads TGTGCCACCAGTGATTTGGAGGGCTATGGCTACACCTTC.

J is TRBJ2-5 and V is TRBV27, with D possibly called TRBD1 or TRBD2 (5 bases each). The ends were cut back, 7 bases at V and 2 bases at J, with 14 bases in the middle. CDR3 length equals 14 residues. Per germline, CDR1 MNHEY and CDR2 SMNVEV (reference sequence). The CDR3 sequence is CASTSGTPQETQYF. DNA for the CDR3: TGTGCCAGCACCTCGGGGACCCCTCAAGAGACCCAGTACTTC.

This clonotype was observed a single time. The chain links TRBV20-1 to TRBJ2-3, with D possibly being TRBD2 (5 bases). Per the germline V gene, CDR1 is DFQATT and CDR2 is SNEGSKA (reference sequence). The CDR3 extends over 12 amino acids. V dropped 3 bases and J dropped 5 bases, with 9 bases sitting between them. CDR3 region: CSASGDLDTQYF. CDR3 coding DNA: TGCAGTGCTAGCGGGGATTTAGATACGCAGTATTTT.

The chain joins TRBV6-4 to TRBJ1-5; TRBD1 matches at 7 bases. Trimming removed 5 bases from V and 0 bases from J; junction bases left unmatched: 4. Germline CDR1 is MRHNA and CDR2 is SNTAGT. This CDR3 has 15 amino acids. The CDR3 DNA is TGTGCCAGCAGTTTGTACAGGGGTAGCAATCAGCCCCAGCATTTT. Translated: CASSLYRGSNQPQHF.

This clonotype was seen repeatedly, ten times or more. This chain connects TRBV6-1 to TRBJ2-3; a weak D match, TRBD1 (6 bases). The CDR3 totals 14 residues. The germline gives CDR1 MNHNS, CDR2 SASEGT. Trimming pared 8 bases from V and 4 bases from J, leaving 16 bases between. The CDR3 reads CASRGTGWADTQYF. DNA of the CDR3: TGTGCCAGCCGCGGCACAGGGTGGGCAGATACGCAGTATTTT.

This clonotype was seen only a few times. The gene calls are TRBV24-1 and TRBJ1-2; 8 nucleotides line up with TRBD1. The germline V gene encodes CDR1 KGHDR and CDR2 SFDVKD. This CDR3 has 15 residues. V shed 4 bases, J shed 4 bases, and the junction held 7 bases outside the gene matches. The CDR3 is CATSEAGTGVYGYTF. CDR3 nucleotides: TGTGCCACCAGTGAGGCCGGGACAGGAGTCTATGGCTACACCTTC.